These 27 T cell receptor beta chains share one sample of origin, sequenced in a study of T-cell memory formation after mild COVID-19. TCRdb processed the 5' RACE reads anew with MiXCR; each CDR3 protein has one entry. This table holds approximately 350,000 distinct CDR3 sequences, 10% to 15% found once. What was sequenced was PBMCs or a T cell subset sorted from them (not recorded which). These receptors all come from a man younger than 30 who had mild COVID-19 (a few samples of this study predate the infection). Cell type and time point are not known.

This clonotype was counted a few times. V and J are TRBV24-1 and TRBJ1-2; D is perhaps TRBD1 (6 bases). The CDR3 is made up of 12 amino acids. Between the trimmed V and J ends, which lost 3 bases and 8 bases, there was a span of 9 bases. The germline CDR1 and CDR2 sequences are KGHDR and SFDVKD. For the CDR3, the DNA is TGTGCCACCAGTGATACAGGGCGGGGCTACACCTTC. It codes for CATSDTGRGYTF.

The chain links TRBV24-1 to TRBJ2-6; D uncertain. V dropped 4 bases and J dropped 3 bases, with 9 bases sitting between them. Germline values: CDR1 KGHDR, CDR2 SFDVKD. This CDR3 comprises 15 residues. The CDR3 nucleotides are TGTGCCACCAGTGAACTTACCTTTGGGGCCAACGTCCTGACTTTC. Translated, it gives CATSELTFGANVLTF.

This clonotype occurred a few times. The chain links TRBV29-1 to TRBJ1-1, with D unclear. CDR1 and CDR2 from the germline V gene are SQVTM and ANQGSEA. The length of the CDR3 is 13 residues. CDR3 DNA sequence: TGCAGGGTGGAAACGTGGTTAGAAACTGAAGCTTTCTTT. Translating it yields CRVETWLETEAFF.

The CDR3 region has the DNA TGTGCCAGCAGGGGGACTAGCGGGTTCACCGGGGAGCTGTTTTTT. Its protein product is CASRGTSGFTGELFF. The genes are TRBV6-2 or TRBV6-3 and TRBJ2-2; 12 bases line up with TRBD2. The CDR3 has 15 residues. J gave up 4 bases and V 6 bases, and 3 bases lay outside the gene matches. The germline V gene encodes CDR1 MNHEY and CDR2 SVGEGT.

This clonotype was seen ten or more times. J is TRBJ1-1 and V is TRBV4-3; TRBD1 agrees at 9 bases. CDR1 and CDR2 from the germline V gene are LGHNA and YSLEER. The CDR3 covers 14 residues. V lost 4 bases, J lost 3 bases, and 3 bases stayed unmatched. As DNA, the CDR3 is TGCGCCAGCAGCCGAAACAGGGGGCACACTGAAGCTTTCTTT. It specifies CASSRNRGHTEAFF.

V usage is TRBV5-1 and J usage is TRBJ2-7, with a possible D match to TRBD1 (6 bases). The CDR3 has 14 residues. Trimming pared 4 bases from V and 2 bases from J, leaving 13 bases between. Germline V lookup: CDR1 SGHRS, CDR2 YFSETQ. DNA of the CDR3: TGCGCCAGCAGCACGGGACAACCTACCTACGAGCAGTACGTC. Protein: CASSTGQPTYEQYV.

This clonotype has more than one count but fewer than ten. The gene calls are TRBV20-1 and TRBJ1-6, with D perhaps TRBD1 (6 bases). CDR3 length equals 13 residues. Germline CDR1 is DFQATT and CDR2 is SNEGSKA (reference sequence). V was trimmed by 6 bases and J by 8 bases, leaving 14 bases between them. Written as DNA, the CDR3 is TGCAGTGCCCCTGGTAGGGGGTATTCACCCCTCCACTTT. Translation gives CSAPGRGYSPLHF.

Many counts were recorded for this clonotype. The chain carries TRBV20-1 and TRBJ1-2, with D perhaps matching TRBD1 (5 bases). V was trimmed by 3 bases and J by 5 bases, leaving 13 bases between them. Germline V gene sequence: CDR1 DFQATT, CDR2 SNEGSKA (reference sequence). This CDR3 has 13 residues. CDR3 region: CSASYGGEYGYTF. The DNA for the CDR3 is TGCAGTGCTAGTTATGGGGGGGAATATGGCTACACCTTC.

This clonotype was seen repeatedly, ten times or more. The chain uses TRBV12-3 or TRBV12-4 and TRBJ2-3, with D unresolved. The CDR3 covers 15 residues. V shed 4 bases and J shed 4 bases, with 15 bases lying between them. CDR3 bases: TGTGCCAGCAGTTGGGATCTTTCGGGCTCAGATACGCAGTATTTT. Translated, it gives CASSWDLSGSDTQYF.

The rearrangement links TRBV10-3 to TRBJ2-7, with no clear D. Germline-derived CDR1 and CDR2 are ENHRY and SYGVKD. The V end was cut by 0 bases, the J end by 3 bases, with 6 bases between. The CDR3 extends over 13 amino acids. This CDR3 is CAISESEDYEQYF. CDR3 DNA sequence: TGTGCCATCAGTGAGTCAGAGGACTACGAGCAGTACTTC.

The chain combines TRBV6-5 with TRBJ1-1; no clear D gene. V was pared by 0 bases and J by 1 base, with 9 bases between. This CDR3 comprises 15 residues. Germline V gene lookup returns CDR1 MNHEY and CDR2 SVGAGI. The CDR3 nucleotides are TGTGCCAGCAGTTACTCGTACTCAGGGAACACTGAAGCTTTCTTT. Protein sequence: CASSYSYSGNTEAFF.

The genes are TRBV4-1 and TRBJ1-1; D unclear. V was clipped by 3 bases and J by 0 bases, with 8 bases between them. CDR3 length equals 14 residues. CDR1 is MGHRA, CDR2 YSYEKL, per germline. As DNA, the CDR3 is TGCGCCAGCAGCCACCCTTACCTGAACACTGAAGCTTTCTTT. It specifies CASSHPYLNTEAFF.

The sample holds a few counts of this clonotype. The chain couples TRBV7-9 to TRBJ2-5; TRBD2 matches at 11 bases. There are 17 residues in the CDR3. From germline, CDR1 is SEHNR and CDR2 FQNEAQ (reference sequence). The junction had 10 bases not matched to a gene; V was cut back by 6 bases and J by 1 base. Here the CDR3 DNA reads TGTGCCAGCAGGCCGGCTAGCGGGGGGAGTACCCAAGAGACCCAGTACTTC. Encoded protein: CASRPASGGSTQETQYF.

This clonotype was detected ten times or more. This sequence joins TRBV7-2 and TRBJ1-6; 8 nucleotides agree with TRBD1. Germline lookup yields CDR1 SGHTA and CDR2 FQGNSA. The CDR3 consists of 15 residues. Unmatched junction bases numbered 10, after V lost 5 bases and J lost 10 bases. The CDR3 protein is CASSGGGQGRSPLHF. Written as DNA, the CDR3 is TGTGCCAGCAGCGGGGGCGGACAGGGCAGATCACCCCTCCACTTT. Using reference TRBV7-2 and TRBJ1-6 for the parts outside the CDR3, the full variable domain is GAGVSQSPSNKVTEKGKDVELRCDPISGHTALYWYRQSLGQGLEFLIYFQGNSAPDKSGLPSDRFSAERTGGSVSTLTIQRTQQEDSAVYLCASSGGGQGRSPLHFGNGTRLTVT.

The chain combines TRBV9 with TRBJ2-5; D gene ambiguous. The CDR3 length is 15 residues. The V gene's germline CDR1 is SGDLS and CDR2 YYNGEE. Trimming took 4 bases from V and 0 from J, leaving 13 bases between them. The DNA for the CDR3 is TGTGCCAGCAGCATCCGTGCTGATTACCAAGAGACCCAGTACTTC. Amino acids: CASSIRADYQETQYF.

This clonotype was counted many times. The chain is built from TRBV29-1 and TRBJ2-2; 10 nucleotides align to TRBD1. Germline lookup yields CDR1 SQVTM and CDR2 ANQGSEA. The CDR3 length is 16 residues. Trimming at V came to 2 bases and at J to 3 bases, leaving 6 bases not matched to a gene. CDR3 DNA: TGCAGCGTTGAATGGGGACAGGGGACGGACACCGGGGAGCTGTTTTTT. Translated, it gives CSVEWGQGTDTGELFF.

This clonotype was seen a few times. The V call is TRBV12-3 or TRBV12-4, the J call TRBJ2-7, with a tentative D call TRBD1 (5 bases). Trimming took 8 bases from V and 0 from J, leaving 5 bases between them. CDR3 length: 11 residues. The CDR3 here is CASGHSYEQYF. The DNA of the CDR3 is TGTGCCAGCGGACACTCCTACGAGCAGTACTTC.

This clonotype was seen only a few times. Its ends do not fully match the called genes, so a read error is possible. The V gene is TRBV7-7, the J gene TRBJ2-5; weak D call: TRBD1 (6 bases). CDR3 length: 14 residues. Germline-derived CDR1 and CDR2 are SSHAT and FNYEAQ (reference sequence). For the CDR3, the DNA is TGTGCTAGCAGCCTCCCGGACAGTTGGGAGACCCAGTACTTC. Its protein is CASSLPDSWETQYF.

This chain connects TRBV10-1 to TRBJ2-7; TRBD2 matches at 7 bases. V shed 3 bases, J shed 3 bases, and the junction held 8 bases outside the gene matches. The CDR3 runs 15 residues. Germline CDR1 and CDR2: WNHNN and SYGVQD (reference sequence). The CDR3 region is CASSDPVASGYEQYF. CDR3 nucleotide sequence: TGCGCCAGCAGTGACCCGGTGGCTAGCGGCTACGAGCAGTACTTC.

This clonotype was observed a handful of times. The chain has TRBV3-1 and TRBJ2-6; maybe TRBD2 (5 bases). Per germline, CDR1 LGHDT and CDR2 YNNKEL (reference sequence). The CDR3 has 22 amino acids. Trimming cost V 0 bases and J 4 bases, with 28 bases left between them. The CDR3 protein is CASSQDRGSGRDYSFGANVLTF. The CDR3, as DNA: TGTGCCAGCAGCCAAGATCGGGGATCGGGTAGGGATTATTCTTTCGGGGCCAACGTCCTGACTTTC.

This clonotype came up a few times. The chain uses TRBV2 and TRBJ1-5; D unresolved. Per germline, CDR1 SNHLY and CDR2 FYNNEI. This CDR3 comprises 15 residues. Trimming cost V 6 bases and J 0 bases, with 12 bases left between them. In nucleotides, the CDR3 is TGTGCCAGCAGACCTACAGCTTATAGCAATCAGCCCCAGCATTTT. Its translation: CASRPTAYSNQPQHF.

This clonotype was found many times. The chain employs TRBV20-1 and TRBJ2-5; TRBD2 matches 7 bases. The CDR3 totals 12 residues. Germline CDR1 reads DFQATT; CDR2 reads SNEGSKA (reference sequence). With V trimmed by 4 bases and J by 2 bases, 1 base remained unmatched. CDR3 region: CSATSGQETQYF. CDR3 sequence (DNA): TGCAGTGCTACTAGCGGTCAAGAGACCCAGTACTTC.

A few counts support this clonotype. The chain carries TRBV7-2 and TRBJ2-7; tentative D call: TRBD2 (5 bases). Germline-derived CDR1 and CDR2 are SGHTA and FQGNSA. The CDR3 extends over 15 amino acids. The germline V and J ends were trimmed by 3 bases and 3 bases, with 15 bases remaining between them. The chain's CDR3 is CASSFFSFGIYEQYF. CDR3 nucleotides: TGTGCCAGCAGCTTCTTCTCGTTCGGGATCTACGAGCAGTACTTC.

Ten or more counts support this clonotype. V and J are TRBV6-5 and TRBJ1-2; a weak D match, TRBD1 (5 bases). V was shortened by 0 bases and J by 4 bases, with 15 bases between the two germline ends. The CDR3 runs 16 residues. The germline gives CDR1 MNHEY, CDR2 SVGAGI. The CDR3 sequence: CASSYSGQGSFYGYTF. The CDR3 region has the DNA TGTGCCAGCAGTTACTCGGGGCAGGGTAGTTTCTATGGCTACACCTTC.

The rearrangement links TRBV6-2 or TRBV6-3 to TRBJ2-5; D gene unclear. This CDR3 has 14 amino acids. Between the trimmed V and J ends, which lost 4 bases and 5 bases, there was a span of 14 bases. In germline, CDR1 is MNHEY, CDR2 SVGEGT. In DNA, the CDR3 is TGTGCCAGCAGTTCCTCCGACCTCCCGGAGACCCAGTACTTC. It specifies CASSSSDLPETQYF.

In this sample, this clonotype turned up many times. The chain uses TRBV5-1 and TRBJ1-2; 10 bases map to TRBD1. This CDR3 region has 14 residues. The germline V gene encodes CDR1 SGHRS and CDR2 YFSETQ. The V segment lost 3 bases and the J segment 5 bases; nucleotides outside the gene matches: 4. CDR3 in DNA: TGCGCCAGCAGCTCCGGACAGGGGGAGTATGGCTACACCTTC. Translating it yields CASSSGQGEYGYTF.

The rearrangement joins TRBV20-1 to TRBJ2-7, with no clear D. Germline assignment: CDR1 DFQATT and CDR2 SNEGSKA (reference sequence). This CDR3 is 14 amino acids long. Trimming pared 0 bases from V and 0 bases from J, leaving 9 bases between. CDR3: CSAREATSSYEQYF. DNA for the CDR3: TGCAGTGCTAGAGAAGCGACGAGCTCCTACGAGCAGTACTTC.